This T cell receptor (beta chain) was identified during a study of blood T cell repertoires in COVID-19 (dated by TCRdb to about 2020). Regarding the study in general: Samples from collaborators originated in the United States, Italy and Spain and spanned both the acute and convalescent phases of COVID-19. The material from the prospective study consisted of cDNA or gDNA derived from T cells, B-cell-depleted T cells, or PBMCs. Subjects who had been exposed to COVID-19, were actively infected with it, or had recovered from it provided the deeply sampled blood TCRbeta repertoires that made up the dataset. The repertoires were released in a freely available public database meant as a resource for research on the immune response to SARS-CoV-2. The samples were drawn from the first 160 participants of the ongoing ImmuneRACE study and from 950 to 1,500 subjects provided by 6 global collaborators. A de-identified subject ID, COVID-19 status, age in years and sex were almost always included in the sample metadata. Where available, HLA class I and class II types were taken from metadata supplied by the sample provider and were not determined by assay-based typing.

Study-wide findings and limitations: Clinical and demographic metadata were provided uncurated, with the amount varying by source and participant.

For this clone: The clone's antigen remains unknown. No base quality information exists; no much larger clone differs at one position.

Trimming takes 2 bases off V and 0 bases off J; junction bases not matched to a gene: 2. In the germline V gene (reference sequence), CDR1 corresponds to LNHNV and CDR2 to YYDKDF. From cysteine to phenylalanine, the CDR3 is 16 amino acids long. The entry retains the CDR3 DNA only, 48 bases that are in frame from base 1. Each collaborating institution followed its own protocols to collect whole blood in K2EDTA tubes. For TCRbeta analysis, collaborators shipped samples as frozen whole blood, isolated PBMCs, or DNA extracted from either of those sample types. TCRbeta CDR3 regions were amplified from genomic DNA using the immunoSEQ Assay, a bias-controlled multiplex PCR. Per the authors' processing: Nucleated cell counts per sample were estimated from amplification of reference gene primers within the assay. Sequence reads were collapsed and filtered to measure the absolute abundance of every unique TCRbeta CDR3 rearrangement. For each sample, productive Simpson clonality was calculated as the square root of Simpson's diversity index across productive rearrangements. Sourced from immuneACCESS, this table was stored by TCRdb with only in-frame sequences that have V and J called. A share of the clones is absent; for the studies checked, an unresolved V gene accounts for under half, and the remainder has no known explanation. V, J and clone size reflect that table, while D and trimming were determined from the DNA. Across this sample there are 55,000 to 80,000 clones, with around 83% seen only once. The ten largest clones capture around 13% of the sample.

The sequence was obtained from a human donor in a cohort sampled during active COVID-19. Sequenced material: peripheral blood. The rearrangement combines TRBV15 with TRBJ2-3, with TRBD1 matching 10 junction bases. Here is the DNA: TGTGCCACCAGCAGAAGGACAGGGGGAAGCACAGATACGCAGTATTTT. This gives the protein CATSRRTGGSTDTQYF.